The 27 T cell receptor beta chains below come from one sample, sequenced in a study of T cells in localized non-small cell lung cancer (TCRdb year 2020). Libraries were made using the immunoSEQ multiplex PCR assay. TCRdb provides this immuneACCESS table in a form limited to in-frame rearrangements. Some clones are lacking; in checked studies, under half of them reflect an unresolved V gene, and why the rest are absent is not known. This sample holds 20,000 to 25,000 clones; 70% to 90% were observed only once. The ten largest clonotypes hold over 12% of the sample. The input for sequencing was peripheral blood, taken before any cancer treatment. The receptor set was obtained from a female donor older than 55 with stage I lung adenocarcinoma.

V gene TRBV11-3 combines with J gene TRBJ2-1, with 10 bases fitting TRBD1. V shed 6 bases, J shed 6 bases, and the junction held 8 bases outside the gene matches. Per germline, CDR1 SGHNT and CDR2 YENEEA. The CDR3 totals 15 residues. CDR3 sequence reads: CASSLGRTGGNEQFF. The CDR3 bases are TGTGCCAGCAGTCTTGGGAGGACAGGGGGCAATGAGCAGTTCTTC.

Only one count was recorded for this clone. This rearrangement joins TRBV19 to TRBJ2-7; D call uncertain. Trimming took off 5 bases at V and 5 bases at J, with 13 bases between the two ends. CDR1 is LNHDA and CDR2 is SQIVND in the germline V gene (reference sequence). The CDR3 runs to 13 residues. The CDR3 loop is CASSPRSRDEQYF. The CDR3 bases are TGTGCCAGTAGTCCGCGATCTCGGGACGAGCAGTACTTC.

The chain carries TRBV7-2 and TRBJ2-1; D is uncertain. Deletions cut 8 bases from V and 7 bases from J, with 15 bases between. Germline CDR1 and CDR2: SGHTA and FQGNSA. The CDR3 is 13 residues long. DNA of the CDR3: TGTGCCAGCGGAAAAGTGGGATTTAATGAGCAGTTCTTC. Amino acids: CASGKVGFNEQFF.

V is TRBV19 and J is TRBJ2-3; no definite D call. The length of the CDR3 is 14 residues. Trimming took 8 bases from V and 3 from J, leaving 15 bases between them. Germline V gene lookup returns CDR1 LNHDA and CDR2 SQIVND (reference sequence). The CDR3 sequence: CASGSSTRTDTQYF. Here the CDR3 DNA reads TGTGCCAGTGGTAGTAGTACCAGGACAGATACGCAGTATTTT.

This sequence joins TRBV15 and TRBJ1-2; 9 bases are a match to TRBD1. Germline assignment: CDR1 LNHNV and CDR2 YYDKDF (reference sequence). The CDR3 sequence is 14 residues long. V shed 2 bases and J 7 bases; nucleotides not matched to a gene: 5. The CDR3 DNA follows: TGTGCCACCAGCAGATCCGGGACAGGGAGTGGCTACACCTTC. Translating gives CATSRSGTGSGYTF.

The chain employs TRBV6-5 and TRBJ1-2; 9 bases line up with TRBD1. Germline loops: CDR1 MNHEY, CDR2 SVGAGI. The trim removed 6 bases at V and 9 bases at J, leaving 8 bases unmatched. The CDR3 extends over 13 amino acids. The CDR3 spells CASRRTGVESYTF. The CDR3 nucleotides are TGTGCCAGCAGGAGGACAGGGGTCGAAAGCTACACCTTC.

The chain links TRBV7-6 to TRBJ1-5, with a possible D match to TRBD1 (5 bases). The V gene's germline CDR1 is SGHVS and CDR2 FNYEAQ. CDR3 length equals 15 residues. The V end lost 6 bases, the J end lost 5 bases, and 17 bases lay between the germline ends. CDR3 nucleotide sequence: TGTGCCAGCAGTCTAGGGGAAAGCGTCGATCAGCCCCAGCATTTT. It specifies CASSLGESVDQPQHF.

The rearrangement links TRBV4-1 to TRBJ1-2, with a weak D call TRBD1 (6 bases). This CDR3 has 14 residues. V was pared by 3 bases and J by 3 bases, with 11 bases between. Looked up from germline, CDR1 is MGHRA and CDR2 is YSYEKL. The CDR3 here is CASSQQGGDYGYTF. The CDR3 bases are TGCGCCAGCAGCCAGCAAGGGGGTGACTATGGCTACACCTTC.

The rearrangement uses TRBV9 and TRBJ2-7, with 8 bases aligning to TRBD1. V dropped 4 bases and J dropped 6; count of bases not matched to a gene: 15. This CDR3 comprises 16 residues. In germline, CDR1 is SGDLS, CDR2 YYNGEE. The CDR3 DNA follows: TGTGCCAGCAGCCCTAATACCGGGACAGGTTGGGGCGAGCAGTACTTC. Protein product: CASSPNTGTGWGEQYF.

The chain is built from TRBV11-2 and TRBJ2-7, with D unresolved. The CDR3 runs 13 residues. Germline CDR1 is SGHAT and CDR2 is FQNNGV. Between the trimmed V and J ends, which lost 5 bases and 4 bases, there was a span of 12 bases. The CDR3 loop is CASSPSGQYEQYF. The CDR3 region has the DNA TGTGCCAGCAGCCCTTCGGGCCAATACGAGCAGTACTTC.

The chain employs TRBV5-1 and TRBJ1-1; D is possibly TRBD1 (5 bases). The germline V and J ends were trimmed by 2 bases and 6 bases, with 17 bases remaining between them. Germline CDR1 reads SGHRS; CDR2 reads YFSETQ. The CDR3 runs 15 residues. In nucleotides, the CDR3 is TGCGCCAGCAGCTTCGAGATGGGGGGGTTGGCTGAAGCTTTCTTT. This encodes CASSFEMGGLAEAFF.

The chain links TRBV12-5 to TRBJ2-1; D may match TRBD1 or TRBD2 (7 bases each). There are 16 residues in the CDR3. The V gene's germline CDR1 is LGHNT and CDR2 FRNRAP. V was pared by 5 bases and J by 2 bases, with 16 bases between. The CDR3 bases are TGTGCTAGTGGTATGGGAGGGACAGAGCCCTACAATGAGCAGTTCTTC. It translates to CASGMGGTEPYNEQFF.

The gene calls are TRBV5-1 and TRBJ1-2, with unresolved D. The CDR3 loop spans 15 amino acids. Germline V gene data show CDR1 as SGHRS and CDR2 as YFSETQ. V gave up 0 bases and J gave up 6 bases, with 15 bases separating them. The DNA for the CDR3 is TGCGCCAGCAGCTTGGACGGTCGGGGTACCGATGGCTACACCTTC. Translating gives CASSLDGRGTDGYTF.

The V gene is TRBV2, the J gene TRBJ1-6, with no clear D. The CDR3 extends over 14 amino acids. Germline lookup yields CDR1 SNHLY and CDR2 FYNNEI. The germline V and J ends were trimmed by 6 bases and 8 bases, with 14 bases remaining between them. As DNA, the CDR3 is TGTGCCAGCAGGACCGAGGTTCCAGATTCACCCCTCCACTTT. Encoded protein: CASRTEVPDSPLHF.

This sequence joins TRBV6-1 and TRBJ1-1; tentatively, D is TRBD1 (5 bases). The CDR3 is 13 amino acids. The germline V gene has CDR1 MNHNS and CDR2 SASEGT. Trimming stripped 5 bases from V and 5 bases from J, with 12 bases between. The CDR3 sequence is CASSWGVGTEAFF. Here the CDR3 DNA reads TGTGCCAGCAGTTGGGGGGTGGGTACTGAAGCTTTCTTT.

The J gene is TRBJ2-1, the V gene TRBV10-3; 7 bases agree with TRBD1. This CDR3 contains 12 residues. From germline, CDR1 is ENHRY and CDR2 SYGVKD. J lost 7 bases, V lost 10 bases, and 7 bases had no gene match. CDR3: CATGQVINEQFF. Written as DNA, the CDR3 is TGTGCCACCGGACAGGTGATAAATGAGCAGTTCTTC.

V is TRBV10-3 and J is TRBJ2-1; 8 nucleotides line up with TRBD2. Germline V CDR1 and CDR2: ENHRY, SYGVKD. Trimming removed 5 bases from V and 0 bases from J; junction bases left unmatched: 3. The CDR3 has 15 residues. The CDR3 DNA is TGTGCCATCAGTTTTAGCGGGGACTCCTACAATGAGCAGTTCTTC. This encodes CAISFSGDSYNEQFF.

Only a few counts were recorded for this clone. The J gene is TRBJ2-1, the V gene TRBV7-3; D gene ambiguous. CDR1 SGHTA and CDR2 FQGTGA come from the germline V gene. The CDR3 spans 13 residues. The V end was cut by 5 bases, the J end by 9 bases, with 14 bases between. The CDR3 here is CASSPTPLGEQFF. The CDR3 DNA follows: TGTGCCAGCAGCCCGACACCCCTAGGTGAGCAGTTCTTC.

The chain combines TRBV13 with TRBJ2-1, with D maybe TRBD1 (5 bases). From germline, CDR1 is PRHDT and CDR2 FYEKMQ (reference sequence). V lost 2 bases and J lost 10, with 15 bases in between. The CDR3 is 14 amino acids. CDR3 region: CASSLLGVRREQFF. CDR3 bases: TGTGCCAGCAGCTTATTAGGGGTTCGGCGGGAGCAGTTCTTC.

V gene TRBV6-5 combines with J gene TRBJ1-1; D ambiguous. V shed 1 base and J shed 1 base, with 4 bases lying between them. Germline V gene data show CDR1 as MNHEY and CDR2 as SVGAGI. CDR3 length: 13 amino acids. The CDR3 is CASSYWGNTEAFF. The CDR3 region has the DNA TGTGCCAGCAGTTACTGGGGGAACACTGAAGCTTTCTTT.

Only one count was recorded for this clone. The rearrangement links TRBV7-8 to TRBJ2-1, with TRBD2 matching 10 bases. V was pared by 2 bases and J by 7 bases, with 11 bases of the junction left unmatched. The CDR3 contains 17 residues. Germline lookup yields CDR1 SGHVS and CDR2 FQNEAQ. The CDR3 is CASSLLPPLAGNNEQFF. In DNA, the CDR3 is TGTGCCAGCAGCTTACTTCCTCCACTAGCGGGAAATAATGAGCAGTTCTTC. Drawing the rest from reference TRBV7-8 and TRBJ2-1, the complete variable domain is GAGVSQSPRYKVAKRGQDVALRCDPISGHVSLFWYQQALGQGPEFLTYFQNEAQLDKSGLPSDRFFAERPEGSVSTLKIQRTQQEDSAVYLCASSLLPPLAGNNEQFFGPGTRLTVL.

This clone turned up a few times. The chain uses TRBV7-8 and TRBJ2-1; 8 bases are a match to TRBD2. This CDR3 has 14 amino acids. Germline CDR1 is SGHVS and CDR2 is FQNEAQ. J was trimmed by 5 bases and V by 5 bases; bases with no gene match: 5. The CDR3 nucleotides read TGTGCCAGCAGCCCACGGGAGGGACACAATGAGCAGTTCTTC. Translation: CASSPREGHNEQFF.

The CDR3 bases are TGTGCCAGCAGCCCCGCCGGGCGAGTTAGCTACACCTTC. Its protein product is CASSPAGRVSYTF. This sequence joins TRBV11-2 and TRBJ1-2; D not certain. Germline CDR1 is SGHAT and CDR2 is FQNNGV. V lost 5 bases and J lost 9, with 16 bases in between. The CDR3 length is 13 residues. Full variable domain (outside the CDR3, taken from reference TRBV11-2 and TRBJ1-2): EAGVAQSPRYKIIEKRQSVAFWCNPISGHATLYWYQQILGQGPKLLIQFQNNGVVDDSQLPKDRFSAERLKGVDSTLKIQPAKLEDSAVYLCASSPAGRVSYTFGSGTRLTVV.

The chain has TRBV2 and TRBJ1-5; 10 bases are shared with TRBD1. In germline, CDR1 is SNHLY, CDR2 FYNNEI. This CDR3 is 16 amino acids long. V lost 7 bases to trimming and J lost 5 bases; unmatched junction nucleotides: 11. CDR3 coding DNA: TGTGCCAGCAAGGGGGGGACAGGGGAAGGGGATCAGCCCCAGCATTTT. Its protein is CASKGGTGEGDQPQHF.

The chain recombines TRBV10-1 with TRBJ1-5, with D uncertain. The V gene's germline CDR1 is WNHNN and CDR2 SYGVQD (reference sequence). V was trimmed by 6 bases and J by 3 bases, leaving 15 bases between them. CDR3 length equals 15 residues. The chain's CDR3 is CASRPTEALNQPQHF. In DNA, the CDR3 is TGCGCCAGCAGGCCGACGGAGGCTCTCAATCAGCCCCAGCATTTT.

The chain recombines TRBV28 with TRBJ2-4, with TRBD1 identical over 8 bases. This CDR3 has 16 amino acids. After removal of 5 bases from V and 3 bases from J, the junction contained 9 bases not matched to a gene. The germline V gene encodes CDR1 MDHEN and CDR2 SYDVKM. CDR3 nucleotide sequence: TGTGCCAGCAGTCCTACAGGGGGGTTTAGCAAAAACATTCAGTACTTC. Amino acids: CASSPTGGFSKNIQYF. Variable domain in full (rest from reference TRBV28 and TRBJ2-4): DVKVTQSSRYLVKRTGEKVFLECVQDMDHENMFWYRQDPGLGLRLIYFSYDVKMKEKGDIPEGYSVSREKKERFSLILESASTNQTSMYLCASSPTGGFSKNIQYFGAGTRLSVL.

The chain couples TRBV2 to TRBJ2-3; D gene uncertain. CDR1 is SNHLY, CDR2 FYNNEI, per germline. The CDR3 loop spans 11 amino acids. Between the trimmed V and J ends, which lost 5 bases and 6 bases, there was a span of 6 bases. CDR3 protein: CASSIVDTQYF. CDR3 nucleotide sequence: TGTGCCAGCAGTATAGTCGATACGCAGTATTTT. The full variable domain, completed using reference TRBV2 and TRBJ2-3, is EPEVTQTPSHQVTQMGQEVILRCVPISNHLYFYWYRQILGQKVEFLVSFYNNEISEKSEIFDDQFSVERPDGSNFTLKIRSTKLEDSAMYFCASSIVDTQYFGPGTRLTVL.